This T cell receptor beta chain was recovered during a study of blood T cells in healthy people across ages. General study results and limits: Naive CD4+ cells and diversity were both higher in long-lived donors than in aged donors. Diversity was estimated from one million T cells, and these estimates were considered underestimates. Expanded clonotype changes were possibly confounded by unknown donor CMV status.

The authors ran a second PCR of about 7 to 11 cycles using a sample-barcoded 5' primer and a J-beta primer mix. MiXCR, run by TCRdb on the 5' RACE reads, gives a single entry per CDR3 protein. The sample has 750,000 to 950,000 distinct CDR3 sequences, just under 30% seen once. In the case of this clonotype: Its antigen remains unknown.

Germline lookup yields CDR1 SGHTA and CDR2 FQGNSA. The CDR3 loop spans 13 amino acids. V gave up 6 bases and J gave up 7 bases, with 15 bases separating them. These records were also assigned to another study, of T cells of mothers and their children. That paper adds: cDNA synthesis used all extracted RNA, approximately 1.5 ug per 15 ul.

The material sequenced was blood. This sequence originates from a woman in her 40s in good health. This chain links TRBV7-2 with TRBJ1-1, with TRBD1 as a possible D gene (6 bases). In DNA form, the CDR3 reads TGTGCCAGCAGACCCCCGGGACACTTTGAAGCTTTCTTT. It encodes CASRPPGHFEAFF. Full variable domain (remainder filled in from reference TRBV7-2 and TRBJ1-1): GAGVSQSPSNKVTEKGKDVELRCDPISGHTALYWYRQSLGQGLEFLIYFQGNSAPDKSGLPSDRFSAERTGGSVSTLTIQRTQQEDSAVYLCASRPPGHFEAFFGQGTRLTVV.